This is a list of T cell receptor beta chains from one sample in a study of cytomegalovirus exposure and HLA in healthy donors. This table comes from immunoSEQ multiplex PCR, and its TCRdb copy is limited to in-frame clones, with some not included. The table records tens of thousands of clones, 96% of them present only once. The sequencing input was PBMCs. These TCRs come from a woman between 18 and 29 years old in good health and CMV-seropositive. CDR3s include the opening cysteine and the closing phenylalanine or tryptophan. The D gene is left open where the match is weak. The size entry is marked missing in some rows and otherwise reads once, few, many or a size class.

D gene: NA; clone size: NA; V gene: TRBV19; J gene: TRBJ2-2; CDR3 length: 11; CDR3 protein: CASSLPGELFF; CDR3 DNA: TGTGCCAGTAGCCTCCCCGGGGAGCTGTTTTTT
D gene: TRBD1; clone size: NA; V gene: TRBV30; J gene: TRBJ1-3; CDR3 length: 16; CDR3 protein: CAWSAYRGANGNTIYF; CDR3 DNA: TGTGCCTGGAGTGCATACAGGGGGGCAAATGGAAACACCATATATTTT
D gene: TRBD2; clone size: NA; V gene: TRBV28; J gene: TRBJ2-5; CDR3 length: 13; CDR3 protein: CASNEREGVTQYF; CDR3 DNA: TGTGCCAGCAACGAGCGGGAGGGTGTGACCCAGTACTTC
D gene: TRBD1; clone size: NA; V gene: TRBV4-2; J gene: TRBJ1-3; CDR3 length: 16; CDR3 protein: CASSHRLGTGDNTIYF; CDR3 DNA: TGTGCCAGCAGCCACCGGTTGGGGACAGGGGACAACACCATATATTTT
D gene: TRBD2; clone size: NA; V gene: TRBV7-2; J gene: TRBJ2-2; CDR3 length: 16; CDR3 protein: CASSLGLAGNTGELFF; CDR3 DNA: TGTGCCAGCAGCTTAGGACTAGCGGGGAACACCGGGGAGCTGTTTTTT
D gene: NA; clone size: NA; V gene: TRBV28; J gene: TRBJ2-7; CDR3 length: 15; CDR3 protein: CASSLYRRGSYEQYF; CDR3 DNA: TGTGCCAGCAGTTTATATCGGCGGGGTTCCTACGAGCAGTACTTC
D gene: TRBD1; clone size: NA; V gene: TRBV5-4; J gene: TRBJ2-2; CDR3 length: 16; CDR3 protein: CASSFTGQGLTGELFF; CDR3 DNA: TGTGCCAGCAGCTTTACGGGACAGGGCCTCACCGGGGAGCTGTTTTTT
D gene: TRBD2; clone size: NA; V gene: TRBV11-3; J gene: TRBJ2-7; CDR3 length: 16; CDR3 protein: CASSLDVTSGSNEQYF; CDR3 DNA: TGTGCCAGCAGCTTAGACGTAACTAGCGGGAGTAACGAGCAGTACTTC
D gene: NA; clone size: NA; V gene: TRBV28; J gene: TRBJ2-5; CDR3 length: 13; CDR3 protein: CASSLNSKETQYF; CDR3 DNA: TGTGCCAGCAGTTTAAACAGCAAAGAGACCCAGTACTTC
D gene: TRBD2; clone size: NA; V gene: TRBV19; J gene: TRBJ2-1; CDR3 length: 17; CDR3 protein: CASKSASGRTLYNEQFF; CDR3 DNA: TGTGCCAGTAAATCCGCTAGCGGGAGGACTCTCTACAATGAGCAGTTCTTC
D gene: NA; clone size: NA; V gene: TRBV18; J gene: TRBJ1-2; CDR3 length: 15; CDR3 protein: CASSPGDRTLYGYTF; CDR3 DNA: TGTGCCAGCTCACCGGGCGACAGAACCCTTTATGGCTACACCTTC
D gene: NA; clone size: NA; V gene: TRBV28; J gene: TRBJ2-3; CDR3 length: 16; CDR3 protein: CASSFKAVYGTDTQYF; CDR3 DNA: TGTGCCAGCAGTTTCAAGGCGGTCTACGGCACAGATACGCAGTATTTT
D gene: NA; clone size: NA; V gene: TRBV30; J gene: TRBJ2-1; CDR3 length: 12; CDR3 protein: CAWSGVYNEQFF; CDR3 DNA: TGTGCCTGGTCCGGGGTTTACAATGAGCAGTTCTTC
D gene: NA; clone size: NA; V gene: TRBV28; J gene: TRBJ1-2; CDR3 length: 12; CDR3 protein: CASSITGEGYTF; CDR3 DNA: TGTGCCAGCAGCATAACGGGGGAGGGCTACACCTTC
D gene: NA; clone size: NA; V gene: TRBV4-1; J gene: TRBJ2-7; CDR3 length: 14; CDR3 protein: CASSQDSSSYEQYF; CDR3 DNA: TGCGCCAGCAGCCAAGACTCGAGCTCCTACGAGCAGTACTTC
D gene: NA; clone size: NA; V gene: TRBV7-7; J gene: TRBJ2-2; CDR3 length: 15; CDR3 protein: CASSFGRGDTGELFF; CDR3 DNA: TGTGCTAGCAGCTTTGGCAGGGGCGACACCGGGGAGCTGTTTTTT
D gene: NA; clone size: NA; V gene: TRBV19; J gene: TRBJ2-7; CDR3 length: 13; CDR3 protein: CASSRVGNYEQYF; CDR3 DNA: TGTGCCAGTAGTAGGGTGGGCAACTACGAGCAGTACTTC
D gene: NA; clone size: NA; V gene: TRBV25-1; J gene: TRBJ2-1; CDR3 length: 12; CDR3 protein: CASIEGRWEQFF; CDR3 DNA: TGTGCCAGCATCGAGGGCAGATGGGAGCAGTTCTTC
D gene: NA; clone size: NA; V gene: TRBV18; J gene: TRBJ1-1; CDR3 length: 14; CDR3 protein: CASSPSDRNTEAFF; CDR3 DNA: TGTGCCAGCTCACCATCTGACAGAAACACTGAAGCTTTCTTT
D gene: TRBD1; clone size: NA; V gene: TRBV28; J gene: TRBJ2-7; CDR3 length: 15; CDR3 protein: CASSLEDRDTYEQYF; CDR3 DNA: TGTGCCAGCAGTTTAGAGGACAGGGACACTTACGAGCAGTACTTC
D gene: TRBD2; clone size: NA; V gene: TRBV2; J gene: TRBJ2-1; CDR3 length: 14; CDR3 protein: CASIEGLATNEQFF; CDR3 DNA: TGTGCCAGCATAGAGGGACTAGCGACCAATGAGCAGTTCTTC
D gene: TRBD1; clone size: NA; V gene: TRBV7-7; J gene: TRBJ2-5; CDR3 length: 13; CDR3 protein: CASSFTGEETQYF; CDR3 DNA: TGTGCTAGCAGCTTTACAGGGGAGGAGACCCAGTACTTC
D gene: TRBD2; clone size: NA; V gene: TRBV5-4; J gene: TRBJ2-5; CDR3 length: 15; CDR3 protein: CASSFGASGIETQYF; CDR3 DNA: TGTGCCAGCAGCTTCGGGGCTAGCGGGATAGAGACCCAGTACTTC
D gene: TRBD2; clone size: NA; V gene: TRBV30; J gene: TRBJ2-7; CDR3 length: 16; CDR3 protein: CAWSFTRTSAAYEQYF; CDR3 DNA: TGTGCCTGGAGTTTTACAAGGACTAGCGCTGCCTACGAGCAGTACTTC
D gene: NA; clone size: NA; V gene: TRBV7-3; J gene: TRBJ2-2; CDR3 length: 13; CDR3 protein: CASSSTGTGELFF; CDR3 DNA: TGTGCCAGCAGCTCCACAGGAACCGGGGAGCTGTTTTTT
D gene: NA; clone size: NA; V gene: TRBV7-2; J gene: TRBJ2-7; CDR3 length: 14; CDR3 protein: CASSPDRFNYEQYF; CDR3 DNA: TGTGCCAGCAGCCCCGACAGGTTCAACTACGAGCAGTACTTC
D gene: NA; clone size: few; V gene: TRBV6-5; J gene: TRBJ1-3; CDR3 length: 16; CDR3 protein: CASSYSRQGGGNTIYF; CDR3 DNA: TGTGCCAGCAGTTACTCGAGGCAGGGAGGTGGAAACACCATATATTTT
D gene: NA; clone size: NA; V gene: TRBV2; J gene: TRBJ2-5; CDR3 length: 15; CDR3 protein: CASNPHRVGRETQYF; CDR3 DNA: TGTGCCAGCAACCCACACAGGGTTGGGCGAGAGACCCAGTACTTC
D gene: NA; clone size: NA; V gene: TRBV10-1; J gene: TRBJ2-3; CDR3 length: 15; CDR3 protein: CASSDKDSPTDTQYF; CDR3 DNA: TGCGCCAGCAGTGATAAGGACAGTCCCACAGATACGCAGTATTTT
D gene: NA; clone size: NA; V gene: TRBV15; J gene: TRBJ2-7; CDR3 length: 14; CDR3 protein: CATSKQSGDYEQYF; CDR3 DNA: TGTGCCACCAGCAAACAAAGCGGTGACTACGAGCAGTACTTC
D gene: NA; clone size: NA; V gene: TRBV28; J gene: TRBJ1-2; CDR3 length: 12; CDR3 protein: CASCDSLYGYTF; CDR3 DNA: TGTGCCAGCTGCGACAGCCTCTATGGCTACACCTTC
D gene: NA; clone size: NA; V gene: TRBV6-5; J gene: TRBJ1-2; CDR3 length: 15; CDR3 protein: CASSYSSGGNYGYTF; CDR3 DNA: TGTGCCAGCAGTTACTCGAGCGGGGGAAACTATGGCTACACCTTC
D gene: TRBD1; clone size: once; V gene: TRBV5-8; J gene: TRBJ2-4; CDR3 length: 15; CDR3 protein: CASSLGQGAINIQYF; CDR3 DNA: TGTGCCAGCAGCTTGGGACAGGGGGCAATAAACATTCAGTACTTC
D gene: TRBD1; clone size: NA; V gene: TRBV19; J gene: TRBJ2-2; CDR3 length: 14; CDR3 protein: CASSSTGGGGELFF; CDR3 DNA: TGTGCCAGTAGTTCCACAGGGGGAGGCGGGGAGCTGTTTTTT
D gene: TRBD2; clone size: NA; V gene: TRBV18; J gene: TRBJ2-1; CDR3 length: 16; CDR3 protein: CASSPPGTRSYNEQFF; CDR3 DNA: TGTGCCAGCTCACCACCGGGGACTAGGTCCTACAATGAGCAGTTCTTC
D gene: TRBD1; clone size: NA; V gene: TRBV29-1; J gene: TRBJ2-7; CDR3 length: 14; CDR3 protein: CSVVVRTGDYEQYF; CDR3 DNA: TGCAGCGTTGTGGTCCGGACAGGGGACTACGAGCAGTACTTC
D gene: NA; clone size: NA; V gene: TRBV19; J gene: TRBJ1-2; CDR3 length: 12; CDR3 protein: CATREETRSYTF; CDR3 DNA: TGTGCCACTAGGGAGGAAACGAGGAGCTACACCTTC